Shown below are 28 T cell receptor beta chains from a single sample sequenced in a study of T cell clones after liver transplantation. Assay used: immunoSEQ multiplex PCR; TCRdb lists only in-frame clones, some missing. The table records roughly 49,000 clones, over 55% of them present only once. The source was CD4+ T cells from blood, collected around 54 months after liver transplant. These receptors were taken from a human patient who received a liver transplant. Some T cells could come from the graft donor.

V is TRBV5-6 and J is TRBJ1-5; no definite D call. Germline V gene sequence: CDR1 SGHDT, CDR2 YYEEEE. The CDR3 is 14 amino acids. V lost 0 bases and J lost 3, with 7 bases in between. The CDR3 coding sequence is TGTGCCAGCAGCTTGGCCGGGGTCAATCAGCCCCAGCATTTT. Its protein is CASSLAGVNQPQHF.

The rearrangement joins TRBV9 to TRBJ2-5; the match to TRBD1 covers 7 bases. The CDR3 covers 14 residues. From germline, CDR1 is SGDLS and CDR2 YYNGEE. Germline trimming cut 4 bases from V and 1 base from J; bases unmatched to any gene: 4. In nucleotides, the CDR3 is TGTGCCAGCAGCCGCGACAGGGCCCAAGAGACCCAGTACTTC. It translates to CASSRDRAQETQYF.

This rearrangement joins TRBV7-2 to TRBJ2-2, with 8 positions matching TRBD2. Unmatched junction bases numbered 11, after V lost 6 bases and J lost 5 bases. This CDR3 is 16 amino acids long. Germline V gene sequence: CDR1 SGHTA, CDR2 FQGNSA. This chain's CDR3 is CASSRSGGGGTGELFF. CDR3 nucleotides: TGTGCCAGCAGTCGGAGCGGGGGCGGAGGGACCGGGGAGCTGTTTTTT.

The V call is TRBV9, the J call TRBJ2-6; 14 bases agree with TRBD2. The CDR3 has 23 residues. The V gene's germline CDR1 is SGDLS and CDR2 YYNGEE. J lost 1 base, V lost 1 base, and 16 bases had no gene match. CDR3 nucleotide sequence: TGTGCCAGCAGCGTATCCCCGTTCCCAGGACTAGCGGGGGGCCCATCTGGGGCCAACGTCCTGACTTTC. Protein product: CASSVSPFPGLAGGPSGANVLTF.

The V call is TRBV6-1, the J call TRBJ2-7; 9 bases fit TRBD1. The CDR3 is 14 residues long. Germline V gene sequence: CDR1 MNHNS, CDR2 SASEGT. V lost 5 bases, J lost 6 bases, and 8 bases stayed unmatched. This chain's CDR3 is CASSFRDRVGEQYF. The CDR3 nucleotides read TGTGCCAGCAGTTTCCGGGACAGGGTGGGCGAGCAGTACTTC.

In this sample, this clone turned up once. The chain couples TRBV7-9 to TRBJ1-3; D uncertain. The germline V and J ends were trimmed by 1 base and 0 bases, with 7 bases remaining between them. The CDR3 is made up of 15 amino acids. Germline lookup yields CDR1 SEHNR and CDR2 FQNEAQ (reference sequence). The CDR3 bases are TGTGCCAGCAGCTTAGGGGCATACTCTGGAAACACCATATATTTT. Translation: CASSLGAYSGNTIYF.

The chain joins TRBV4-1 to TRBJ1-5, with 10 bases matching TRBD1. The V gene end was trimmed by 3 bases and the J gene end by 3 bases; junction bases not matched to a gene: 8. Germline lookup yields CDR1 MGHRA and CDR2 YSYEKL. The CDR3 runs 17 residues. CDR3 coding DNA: TGCGCCAGCAGCCAGGGCCCTGGGACAGGGGCCAATCAGCCCCAGCATTTT. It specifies CASSQGPGTGANQPQHF.

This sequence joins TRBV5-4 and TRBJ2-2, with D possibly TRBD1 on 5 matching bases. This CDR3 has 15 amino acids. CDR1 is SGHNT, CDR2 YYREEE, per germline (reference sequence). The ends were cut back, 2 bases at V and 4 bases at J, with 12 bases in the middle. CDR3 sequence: CASSFQGMGTGELFF. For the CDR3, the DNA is TGTGCCAGCAGCTTCCAGGGAATGGGCACCGGGGAGCTGTTTTTT.

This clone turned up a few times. In nucleotides, the CDR3 is TGTGCCAGCAGTGAAAAGCAGGGGGTAAAACCTGGGGCCAACGTCCTGACTTTC. Translating it yields CASSEKQGVKPGANVLTF. The rearrangement links TRBV6-1 to TRBJ2-6, with 7 bases lining up with TRBD1. The CDR3 has 18 residues. After removal of 2 bases from V and 2 bases from J, the junction contained 9 bases not matched to a gene. From germline, CDR1 is MNHNS and CDR2 SASEGT.

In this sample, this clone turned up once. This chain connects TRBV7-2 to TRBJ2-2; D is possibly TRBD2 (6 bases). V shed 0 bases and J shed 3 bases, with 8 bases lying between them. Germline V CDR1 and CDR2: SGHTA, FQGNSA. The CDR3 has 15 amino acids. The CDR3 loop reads CASSLAGGYTGELFF. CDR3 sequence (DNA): TGTGCCAGCAGCTTAGCGGGGGGATACACCGGGGAGCTGTTTTTT.

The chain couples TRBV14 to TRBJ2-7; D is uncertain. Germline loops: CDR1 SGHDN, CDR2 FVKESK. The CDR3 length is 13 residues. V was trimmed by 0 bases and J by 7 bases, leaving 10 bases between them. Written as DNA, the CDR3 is TGTGCCAGCAGCCAAGAAAGCAGTAGAGAGCAGTACTTC. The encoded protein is CASSQESSREQYF.

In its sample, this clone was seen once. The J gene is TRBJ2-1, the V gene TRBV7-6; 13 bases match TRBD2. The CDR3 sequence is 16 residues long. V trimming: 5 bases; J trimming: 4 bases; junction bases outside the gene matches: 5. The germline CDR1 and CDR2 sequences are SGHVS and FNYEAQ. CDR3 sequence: CASSPGTSGEYNEQFF. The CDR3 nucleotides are TGTGCCAGCAGCCCAGGGACTAGCGGGGAATACAATGAGCAGTTCTTC.

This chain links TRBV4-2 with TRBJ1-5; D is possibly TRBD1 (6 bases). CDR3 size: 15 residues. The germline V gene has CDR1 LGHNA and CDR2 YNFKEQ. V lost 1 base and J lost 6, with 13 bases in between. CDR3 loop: CASSQGQDGGQPQHF. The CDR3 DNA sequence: TGTGCCAGCAGCCAAGGACAGGATGGGGGTCAGCCCCAGCATTTT.

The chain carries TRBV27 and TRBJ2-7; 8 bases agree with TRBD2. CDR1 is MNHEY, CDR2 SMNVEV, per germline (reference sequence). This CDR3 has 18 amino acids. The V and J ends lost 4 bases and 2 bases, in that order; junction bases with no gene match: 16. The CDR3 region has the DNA TGTGCCAGCAGTTCAGCTATCCCCCGGGGGACTAGGACCTACGAGCAGTACTTC. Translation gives CASSSAIPRGTRTYEQYF.

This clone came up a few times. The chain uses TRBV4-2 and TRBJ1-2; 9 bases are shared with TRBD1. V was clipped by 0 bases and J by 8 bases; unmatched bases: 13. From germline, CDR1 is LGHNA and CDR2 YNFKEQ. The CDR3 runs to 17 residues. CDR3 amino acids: CASSQDAGTGFSMGYTF. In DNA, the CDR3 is TGTGCCAGCAGCCAAGATGCCGGGACAGGGTTCTCTATGGGCTACACCTTC.

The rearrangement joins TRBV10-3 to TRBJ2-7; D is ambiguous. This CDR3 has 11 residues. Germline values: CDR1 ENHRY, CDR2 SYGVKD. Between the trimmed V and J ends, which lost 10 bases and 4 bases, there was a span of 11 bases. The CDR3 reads CATSNSYEQYF. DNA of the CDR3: TGTGCCACCTCGAACTCATACGAGCAGTACTTC.

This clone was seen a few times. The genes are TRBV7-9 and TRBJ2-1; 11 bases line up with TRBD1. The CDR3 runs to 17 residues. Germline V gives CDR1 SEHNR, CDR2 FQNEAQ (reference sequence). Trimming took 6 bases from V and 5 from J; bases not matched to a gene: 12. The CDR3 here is CASRTKSWDRGDNEQFF. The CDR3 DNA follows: TGTGCCAGCAGAACGAAGTCCTGGGACAGGGGGGACAATGAGCAGTTCTTC.

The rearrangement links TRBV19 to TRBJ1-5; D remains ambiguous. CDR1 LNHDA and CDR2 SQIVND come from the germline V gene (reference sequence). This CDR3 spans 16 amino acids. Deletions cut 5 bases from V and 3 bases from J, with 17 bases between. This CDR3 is CASSPSLWVLNQPQHF. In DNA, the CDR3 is TGTGCCAGTAGTCCCTCACTTTGGGTCCTCAATCAGCCCCAGCATTTT.

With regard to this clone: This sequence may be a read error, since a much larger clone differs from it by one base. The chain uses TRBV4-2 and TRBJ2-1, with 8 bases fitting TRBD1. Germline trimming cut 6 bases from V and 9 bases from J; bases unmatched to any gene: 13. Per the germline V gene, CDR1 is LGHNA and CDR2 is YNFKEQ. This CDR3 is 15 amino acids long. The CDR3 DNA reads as TGTGCCAGCAGAGGTGACAGGGGCAATGTTGGTGAGCAGTTCTTC. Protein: CASRGDRGNVGEQFF.

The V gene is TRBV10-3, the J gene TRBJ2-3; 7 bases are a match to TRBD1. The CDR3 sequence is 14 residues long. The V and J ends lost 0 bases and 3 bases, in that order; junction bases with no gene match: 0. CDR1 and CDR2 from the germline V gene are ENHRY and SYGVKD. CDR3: CAISESTGTDTQYF. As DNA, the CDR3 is TGTGCCATCAGTGAGTCGACAGGGACAGATACGCAGTATTTT.

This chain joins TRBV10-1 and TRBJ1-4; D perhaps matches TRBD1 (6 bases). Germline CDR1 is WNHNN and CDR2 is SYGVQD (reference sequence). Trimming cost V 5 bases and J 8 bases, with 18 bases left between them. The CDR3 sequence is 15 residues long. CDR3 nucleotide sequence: TGCGCCAGCAGTTCAGACAGGATTTCTGGCGAAAAACTGTTTTTT. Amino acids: CASSSDRISGEKLFF.

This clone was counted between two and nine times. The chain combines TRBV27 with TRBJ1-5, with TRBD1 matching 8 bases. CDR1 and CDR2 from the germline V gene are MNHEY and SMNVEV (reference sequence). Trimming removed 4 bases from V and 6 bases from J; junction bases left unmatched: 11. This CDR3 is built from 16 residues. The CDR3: CASSSNQGAWGQPQHF. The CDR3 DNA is TGTGCCAGCAGTTCAAATCAGGGGGCGTGGGGTCAGCCCCAGCATTTT.

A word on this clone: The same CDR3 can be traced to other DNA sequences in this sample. The CDR3 region has the DNA TGCGCCAGCAGCCAAGGGAGGCGAGGCGAGTTCACAGATACGCAGTATTTT. As protein: CASSQGRRGEFTDTQYF. The chain couples TRBV4-1 to TRBJ2-3; possibly TRBD2 for D (5 bases). The CDR3 extends over 17 amino acids. CDR1 and CDR2 (germline): MGHRA, YSYEKL. V was shortened by 1 base and J by 2 bases, with 16 bases between the two germline ends.

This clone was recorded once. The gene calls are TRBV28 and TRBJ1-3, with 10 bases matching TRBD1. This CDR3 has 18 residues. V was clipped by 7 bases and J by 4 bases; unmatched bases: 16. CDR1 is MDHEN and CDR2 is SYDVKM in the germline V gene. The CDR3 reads CASTPHPGQGNSGNTIYF. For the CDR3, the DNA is TGTGCCAGCACCCCTCATCCGGGACAGGGGAATTCCGGAAACACCATATATTTT.

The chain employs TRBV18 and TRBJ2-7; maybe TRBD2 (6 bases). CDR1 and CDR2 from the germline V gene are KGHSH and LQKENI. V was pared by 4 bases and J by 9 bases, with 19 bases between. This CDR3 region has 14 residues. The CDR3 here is CASSRRRDGDLQYF. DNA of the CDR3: TGTGCCAGCTCACGACGGCGGGACGGGGACTTGCAGTACTTC. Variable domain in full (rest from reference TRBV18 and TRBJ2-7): NAGVMQNPRHLVRRRGQEARLRCSPMKGHSHVYWYRQLPEEGLKFMVYLQKENIIDESGMPKERFSAEFPKEGPSILRIQQVVRGDSAAYFCASSRRRDGDLQYFGPGTRLTVT.

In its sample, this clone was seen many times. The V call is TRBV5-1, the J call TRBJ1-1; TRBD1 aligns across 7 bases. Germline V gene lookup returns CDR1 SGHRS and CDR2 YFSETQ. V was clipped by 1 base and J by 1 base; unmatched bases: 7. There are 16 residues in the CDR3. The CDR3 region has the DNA TGCGCCAGCAGCTTGAGGCAGGGGGGAAGGAACACTGAAGCTTTCTTT. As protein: CASSLRQGGRNTEAFF.

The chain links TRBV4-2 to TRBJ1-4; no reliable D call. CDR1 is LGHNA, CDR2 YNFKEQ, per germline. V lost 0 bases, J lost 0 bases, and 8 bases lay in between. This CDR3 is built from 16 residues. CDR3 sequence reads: CASSQDRVATNEKLFF. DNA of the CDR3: TGTGCCAGCAGCCAAGATCGAGTCGCAACTAATGAAAAACTGTTTTTT.

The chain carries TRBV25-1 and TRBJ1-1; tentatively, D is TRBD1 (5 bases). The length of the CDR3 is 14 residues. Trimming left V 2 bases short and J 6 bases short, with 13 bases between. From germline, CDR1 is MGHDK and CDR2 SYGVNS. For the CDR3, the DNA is TGTGCCAGCAGTGAACCCTTAGCGGGGGCTGAAGCTTTCTTT. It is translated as CASSEPLAGAEAFF.